Listed here is a single T cell receptor beta chain. The CDR3 runs 14 residues. Germline V lookup: CDR1 SGHTA, CDR2 FQGNSA. The ends were cut back, 5 bases at V and 7 bases at J, with 17 bases in the middle. This entry is derived from a study of blood T cell repertoires in COVID-19. The overall study: Nucleic acid was either cDNA or gDNA, and it came from T cells, B-cell-depleted T cells, or PBMCs.

Clones were read by immunoSEQ multiplex PCR, and TCRdb kept only the in-frame ones, dropping some. Seen here are more than 120,000 clones, approximately 80% observed once, and the top ten hold 3.9%. This clonotype was sampled from a man aged 45-65 years in a cohort exposed to, infected with or recovered from COVID-19 (not recorded which). Sequencing used PBMCs or T cells enriched from blood (not recorded which). The J gene is TRBJ1-2, the V gene TRBV7-2, with a tentative D call TRBD1 (5 bases). In DNA, the CDR3 is TGTGCCAGCAGCAGGGCCGACAGTTTCCGTGGCTACACCTTC. Translation gives CASSRADSFRGYTF.